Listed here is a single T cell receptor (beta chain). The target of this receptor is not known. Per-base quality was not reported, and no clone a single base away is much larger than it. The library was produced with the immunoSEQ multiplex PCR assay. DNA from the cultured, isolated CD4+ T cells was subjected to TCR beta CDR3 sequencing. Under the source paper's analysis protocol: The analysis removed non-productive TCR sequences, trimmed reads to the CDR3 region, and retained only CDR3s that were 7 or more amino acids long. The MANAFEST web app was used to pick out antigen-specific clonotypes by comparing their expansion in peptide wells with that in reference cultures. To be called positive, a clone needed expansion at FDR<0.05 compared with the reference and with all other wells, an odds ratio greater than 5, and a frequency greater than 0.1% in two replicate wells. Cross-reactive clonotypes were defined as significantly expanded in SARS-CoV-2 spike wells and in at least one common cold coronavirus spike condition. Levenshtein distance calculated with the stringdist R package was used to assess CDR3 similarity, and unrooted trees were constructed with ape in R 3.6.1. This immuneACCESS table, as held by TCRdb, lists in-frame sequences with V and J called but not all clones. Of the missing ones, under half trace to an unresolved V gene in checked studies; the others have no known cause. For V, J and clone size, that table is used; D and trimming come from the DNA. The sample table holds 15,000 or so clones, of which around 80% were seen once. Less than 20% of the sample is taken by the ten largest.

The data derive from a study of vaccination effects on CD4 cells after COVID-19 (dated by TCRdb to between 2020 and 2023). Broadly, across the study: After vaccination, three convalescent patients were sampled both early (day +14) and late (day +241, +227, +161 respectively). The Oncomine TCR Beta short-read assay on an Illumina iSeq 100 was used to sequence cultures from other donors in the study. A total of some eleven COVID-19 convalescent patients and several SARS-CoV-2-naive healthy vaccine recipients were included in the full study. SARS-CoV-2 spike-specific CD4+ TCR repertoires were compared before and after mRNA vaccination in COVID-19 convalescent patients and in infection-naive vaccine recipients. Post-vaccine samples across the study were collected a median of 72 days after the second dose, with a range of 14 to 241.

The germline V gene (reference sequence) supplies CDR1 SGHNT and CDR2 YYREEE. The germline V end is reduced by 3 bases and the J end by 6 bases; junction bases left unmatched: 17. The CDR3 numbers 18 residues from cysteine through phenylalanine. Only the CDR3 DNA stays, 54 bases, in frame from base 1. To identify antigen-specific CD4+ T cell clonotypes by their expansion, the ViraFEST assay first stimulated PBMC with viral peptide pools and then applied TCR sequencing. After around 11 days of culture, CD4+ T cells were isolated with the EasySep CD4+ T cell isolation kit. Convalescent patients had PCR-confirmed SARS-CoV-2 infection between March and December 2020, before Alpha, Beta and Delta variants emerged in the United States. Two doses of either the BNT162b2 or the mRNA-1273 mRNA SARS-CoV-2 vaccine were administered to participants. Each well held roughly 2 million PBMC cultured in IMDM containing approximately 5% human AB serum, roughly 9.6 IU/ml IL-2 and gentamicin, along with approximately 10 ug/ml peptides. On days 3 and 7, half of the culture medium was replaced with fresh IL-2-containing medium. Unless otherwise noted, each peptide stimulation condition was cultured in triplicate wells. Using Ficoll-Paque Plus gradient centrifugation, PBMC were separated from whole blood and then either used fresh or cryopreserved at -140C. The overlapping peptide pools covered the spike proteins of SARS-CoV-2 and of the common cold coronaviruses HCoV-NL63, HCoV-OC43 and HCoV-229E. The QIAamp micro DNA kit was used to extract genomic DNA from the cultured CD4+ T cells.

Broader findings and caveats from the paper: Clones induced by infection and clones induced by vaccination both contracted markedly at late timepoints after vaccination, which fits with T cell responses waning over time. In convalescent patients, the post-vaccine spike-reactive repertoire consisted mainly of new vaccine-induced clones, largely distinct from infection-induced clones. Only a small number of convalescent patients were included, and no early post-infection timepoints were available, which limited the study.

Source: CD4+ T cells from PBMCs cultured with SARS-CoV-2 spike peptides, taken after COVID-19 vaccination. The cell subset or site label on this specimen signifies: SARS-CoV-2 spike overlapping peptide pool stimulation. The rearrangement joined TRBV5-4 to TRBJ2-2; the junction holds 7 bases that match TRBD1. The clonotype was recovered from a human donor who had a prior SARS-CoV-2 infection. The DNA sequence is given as TGTGCCAGCAGCTCTCACGATCGCGAGGACAGGAAGTCCGGGGAGCTGTTTTTT. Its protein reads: CASSSHDREDRKSGELFF.